The clone carrying this TCR beta chain showed up just once. This entry comes from a study of blood T cell repertoires in COVID-19. As for the study in general: COVID-19 samples, acute and convalescent, were from the United States, Italy and Spain. Sources were T cells, B-cell-depleted T cells, or PBMCs; the material itself was cDNA or gDNA.

Authors' analysis steps: Using reference gene primer amplification, nucleated cell counts were estimated. This table comes from immunoSEQ multiplex PCR, and its TCRdb copy is limited to in-frame clones, with some not included. V and J calls and clone size are copied from that table; D and trimming were computed from the DNA. The sample has about 140,000 clones; over 80% are singletons. This clonotype was obtained from a man over 45 who had recovered from COVID-19. Specimen: peripheral blood.

CDR3 amino acids: CASSQGRQSNSPLHF. In DNA, the CDR3 is TGCGCCAGCAGCCAAGGTCGACAGAGTAATTCACCCCTCCACTTT. This chain links TRBV4-3 with TRBJ1-6; D is perhaps TRBD1 (5 bases). The germline V gene has CDR1 LGHNA and CDR2 YSLEER. Between the trimmed V and J ends, which lost 1 base and 6 bases, there was a span of 10 bases. This CDR3 is built from 15 residues.